The clone carrying this T cell receptor (beta chain) was found many times. Its antigen remains unknown. The sample is drawn from a study of CD8 T cells in ankylosing spondylitis. In TCRdb, the 5' RACE reads were re-called with MiXCR into one record per CDR3 protein. The data hold roughly 250,000 distinct CDR3 sequences, with approximately 9% observed a single time. Germline CDR1 and CDR2: SQVTM and ANQGSEA. Trimming pared 6 bases from V and 3 bases from J, leaving 12 bases between. This CDR3 spans 13 amino acids. Study-level results: What seemed typical of ankylosing spondylitis blood was a TCR beta motif built from 7 or 8 highly homologous variants.

The sequenced sample consisted of blood, either unsorted or a sorted T cell fraction (not recorded which). The genes are TRBV29-1 and TRBJ1-5, with a possible D match to TRBD1 (5 bases). This TCR came from a male donor with ankylosing spondylitis or in good health (not recorded which). This CDR3 reads CSVVDSYNQPQHF. CDR3 nucleotide sequence: TGCAGCGTGGTCGACAGCTACAATCAGCCCCAGCATTTT.